This paragraph covers one TCR beta chain sequence. Its target antigen remains unknown. Base qualities are not recorded, but no much larger clone differs from it by a single base. TCRbeta CDR3 regions were profiled with the immunoSEQ Assay using bias-controlled multiplex PCR amplification of genomic DNA. Per the original workflow: To quantify the absolute abundance of each unique TCRbeta CDR3 region, the sequences were collapsed and filtered. Differential abundance was assessed using a binomial (Fisher-equivalent) model and a beta-binomial model in which time-dependent variance fitted from healthy donors was added. Clones with fewer than 5 combined templates were removed, and differential abundance was called for clones with a Benjamini-Hochberg FDR below 0.01. Using the form v = (b*log(k)+a)^2, the beta-binomial variance was modeled as a function of the total template count across the two samples. TCRdb retrieved this table from immuneACCESS and kept in-frame rearrangements only. Not all clones are present; in checked studies, unresolved V genes account for under half, and no reason is known for the remainder. V, J and clone size derive from that table, while D and trimming were established from the DNA sequence. This sample gives 70,000 to 100,000 clones in total; more than 70% of them show up just once. The ten largest clones represent around 17% of the sample.

The data originate from a study of identifying expanded T cells in peripheral blood (dated by TCRdb to the late 2010s). Context from the whole study: Four technical replicates, made by sequencing separate aliquots from the same pool of genomic DNA, were compared pairwise.

Paper-wide results and their limitations: Across all healthy donors, variance in clone template counts between approximately two-week samples was found to increase significantly with total template count. The authors expected that biological variance in healthy repertoires might rise further over much longer intervals, such as months to years. Across all healthy-donor time intervals, the beta-binomial model significantly cut both the number of clones called differentially abundant and the false-positive rate. The binomial model flagged 0.9 to 1.5 differentially abundant clones between technical replicates but roughly 15 over around 2 weeks and 18 to 20 over four weeks.

CDR1 and CDR2 are read off the germline V gene as SNHLY and FYNNEI. The germline V end is reduced by 6 bases and the J end by 0 bases; junction bases left unmatched: 11. The CDR3 contains 18 residues, cysteine and phenylalanine counted. CDR3 DNA only is kept here, 54 bases in frame from base 1. During the collection period, no infections or other immune events were recorded for the healthy donors. To calibrate time-dependent variance in a beta-binomial model of T-cell clone differential abundance, blood repertoires from healthy donors were used as a training cohort. The training cohort comprised roughly ten healthy donors, 3 female and 7 male. The donors were between roughly 29 and 70 years old, with an average age of roughly 41 years. Whole blood was collected from each healthy donor at three time points spaced about two weeks apart and obtained from a commercial supplier. For immunosequencing, genomic DNA was extracted from whole blood that had not been sorted.

Sequencing input: blood. This TCR came from a person aged 18-70 years in good health. The sequence is built from TRBV2 and TRBJ1-3, and 10 junctional nucleotides match TRBD1. This receptor carries the CDR3 CASRFARTGGLSGNTIYF. The DNA sequence follows: TGTGCCAGCAGATTCGCCAGGACAGGGGGACTCTCTGGAAACACCATATATTTT.